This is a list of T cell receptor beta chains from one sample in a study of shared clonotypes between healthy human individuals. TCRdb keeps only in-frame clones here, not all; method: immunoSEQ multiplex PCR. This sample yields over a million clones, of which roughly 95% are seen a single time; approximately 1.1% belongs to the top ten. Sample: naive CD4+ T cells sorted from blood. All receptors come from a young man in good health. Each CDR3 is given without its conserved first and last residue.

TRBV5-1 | ASSWTSDEQY
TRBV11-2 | ASSSIRLAPRSYNEQF
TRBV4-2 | ASSPSPATDTQY
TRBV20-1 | SAPTYEQY
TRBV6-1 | ASTEGDRASNEQF
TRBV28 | ASSPRLASFYEQY
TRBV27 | ASTSVGVLAEVTDTQY
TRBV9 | ASSSSPGRPGETQY
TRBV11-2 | ASSSLRITGELF
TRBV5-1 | ASSSLGQGSRKAEAF
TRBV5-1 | ASSLDNTGELF
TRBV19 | ASRFGETQY
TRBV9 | ASSVVTRTGEHYGYT
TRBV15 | ATSRDLTNTQY
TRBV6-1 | ASSARSGGLGTDTQY